These 19 T cell receptor beta chains were all obtained from the same sample, sequenced in a study of T cell repertoires in cytomegalovirus infection. One entry per CDR3 protein results from TCRdb running MiXCR on the reads. The table records around 710,000 distinct CDR3 sequences, roughly 29% of them present only once. These TCRs are of unknown antigen specificity. The sequencing here drew on cultured CD8+ T cells from PBMCs, taken from culture after CMV antigen stimulation. The source of these receptors is a human donor in good health (CMV status not recorded). Some clones in this sample may be carry-over from other donors' samples.

The J gene is TRBJ1-2, the V gene TRBV24-1, with D unclear. The CDR3 sequence is 14 residues long. Germline CDR1 is KGHDR and CDR2 is SFDVKD. V was cut by 7 bases and J by 0 bases, with 11 bases left in between. The CDR3 region has the DNA TGTGCCACCAGCGATGACGAGTCTAACTATGGCTACACCTTC. Translated: CATSDDESNYGYTF.

As concerns this clonotype: Its ends do not fully match the called genes, so a read error is possible. The J gene is TRBJ2-3, the V gene TRBV27; D remains unclear. CDR1 and CDR2 (germline): MNHEY, SMNVEV (reference sequence). This CDR3 is 13 amino acids long. The CDR3 DNA is TGTGCCATCAGTCTCCAAACTAAGGATACGCAGTATTTT. As protein: CAISLQTKDTQYF.

This clonotype was recorded many times. This rearrangement joins TRBV6-2 or TRBV6-3 to TRBJ2-2; 8 positions match TRBD2. This CDR3 is built from 15 residues. The V gene end was trimmed by 4 bases and the J gene end by 4 bases; junction bases not matched to a gene: 5. Germline V lookup: CDR1 MNHEY, CDR2 SVGEGT. DNA of the CDR3: TGTGCCAGCAGTTCATGGACTAGCAGCACCGGGGAGCTGTTTTTT. Translation: CASSSWTSSTGELFF.

Remarks on this clonotype: A much larger clone differs from this one at a single base, so this may be a read error. The chain combines TRBV7-2 with TRBJ2-5, with 10 bases aligning to TRBD2. The CDR3 consists of 16 residues. The V and J ends lost 5 bases and 6 bases, in that order; junction bases with no gene match: 12. Germline V gives CDR1 SGHTA, CDR2 FQGNSA. CDR3 amino acids: CASSERPAGGLKTQYF. In nucleotides, the CDR3 is TGTGCCAGCAGCGAGAGGCCAGCGGGGGGGCTTAAGACCCAGTACTTC.

The chain couples TRBV4-3 to TRBJ2-5, with TRBD1 matching over 9 bases. Per the germline V gene, CDR1 is LGHNA and CDR2 is YSLEER. V trimming: 5 bases; J trimming: 0 bases; junction bases outside the gene matches: 4. The CDR3 covers 15 residues. CDR3 coding DNA: TGCGCCAGCAGCTTACAGGGGGCAGACCAAGAGACCCAGTACTTC. It specifies CASSLQGADQETQYF.

The V gene is TRBV6-5, the J gene TRBJ1-5; no reliable D call. Trimming took off 6 bases at V and 7 bases at J, with 22 bases between the two ends. The germline V gene has CDR1 MNHEY and CDR2 SVGAGI. The CDR3 has 16 amino acids. The CDR3 DNA follows: TGTGCCAGCAGACCCCGCGTGGTTTATTCGGGACAGCCCCAGCATTTT. As protein: CASRPRVVYSGQPQHF.

This chain connects TRBV27 to TRBJ1-6; TRBD1 might be the D (5 bases). The V gene lost 4 bases and the J gene lost 5 bases, with 12 bases spanning the gap. The CDR3 runs 15 residues. The germline CDR1 and CDR2 sequences are MNHEY and SMNVEV (reference sequence). For the CDR3, the DNA is TGTGCCAGCAGTTCCGAGACAGAAGATAATTCACCCCTCCACTTT. Its translation is CASSSETEDNSPLHF.

Remarks on this clonotype: In this CDR3 the conserved last residue, phenylalanine or tryptophan, is missing, so a read error is likely. This sequence joins TRBV6-5 and TRBJ1-3; D possibly corresponds to TRBD1 (5 bases). The germline CDR1 and CDR2 sequences are MNHEY and SVGAGI. There are 14 residues in the CDR3. Deletions cut 2 bases from V and 3 bases from J, with 8 bases between. Here the CDR3 reads CASSYGGIGNTIYY. DNA for the CDR3: TGTGCCAGCAGTTACGGGGGAATTGGAAACACCATATATTAT.

CDR3 amino acids: CASSQGTAGYGYTF. In DNA, the CDR3 is TGCGCCAGCAGCCAAGGGACCGCAGGGTATGGCTACACCTTC. This sequence joins TRBV4-3 and TRBJ1-2; tentative D call: TRBD1 (5 bases). Between the trimmed V and J ends, which lost 1 base and 5 bases, there was a span of 11 bases. The CDR3 sequence is 14 residues long. Germline V CDR1 and CDR2: LGHNA, YSLEER.

The genes are TRBV7-9 and TRBJ2-2; weak D call: TRBD1 (6 bases). V lost 5 bases and J 4 bases, leaving 23 bases between the germline ends. The CDR3 runs 18 residues. Germline V CDR1 and CDR2: SEHNR, FQNEAQ (reference sequence). The CDR3 here is CASSARTGHLPFTGELFF. In DNA form, the CDR3 reads TGTGCCAGCAGCGCCCGGACGGGACACCTACCCTTCACCGGGGAGCTGTTTTTT.

This clonotype was detected a few times. The chain joins TRBV12-5 to TRBJ2-5; unclear D gene. CDR1 is LGHNT and CDR2 is FRNRAP in the germline V gene. V was trimmed by 2 bases and J by 4 bases, leaving 5 bases between them. The length of the CDR3 is 12 residues. The CDR3 loop reads CASGLSLETQYF. As DNA, the CDR3 is TGTGCTAGTGGTTTGAGCCTAGAGACCCAGTACTTC.

This clonotype was detected ten times or more. The rearrangement joins TRBV7-3 to TRBJ1-1; D not resolved. Germline lookup yields CDR1 SGHTA and CDR2 FQGTGA. Trimming left V 2 bases short and J 0 bases short, with 7 bases between. The CDR3 runs 14 residues. The CDR3 sequence is CASSLLGLNTEAFF. The CDR3 DNA sequence: TGTGCCAGCAGCTTATTGGGTCTGAACACTGAAGCTTTCTTT.

This chain connects TRBV7-9 to TRBJ2-7; TRBD1 might be the D (6 bases). Germline loops: CDR1 SEHNR, CDR2 FQNEAQ (reference sequence). CDR3 length equals 15 residues. Trimming removed 4 bases from V and 1 base from J, with 14 bases in between. The CDR3 is CASSSGDKRSYEQYV. CDR3 sequence (DNA): TGTGCCAGCAGCTCCGGGGACAAAAGATCCTACGAGCAGTACGTC.

The chain employs TRBV6-5 and TRBJ1-2; a possible D gene is TRBD1 (5 bases). The CDR3 length is 13 residues. Germline V gene sequence: CDR1 MNHEY, CDR2 SVGAGI. V lost 7 bases to trimming and J lost 1 base, with 10 bases between them. The CDR3 is CASTQGYNYGYTF. CDR3 coding DNA: TGTGCCAGCACGCAGGGATATAACTATGGCTACACCTTC.

This clonotype has a handful of counts. V usage is TRBV4-1 and J usage is TRBJ2-5; tentative D call: TRBD1 (5 bases). Germline-derived CDR1 and CDR2 are MGHRA and YSYEKL. CDR3 length: 13 amino acids. Trimming took off 6 bases at V and 6 bases at J, with 14 bases between the two ends. CDR3 region: CASSPPGWKTQYF. CDR3 in DNA: TGCGCCAGCAGTCCTCCAGGGTGGAAGACCCAGTACTTC.

This clonotype was found a few times. This chain joins TRBV29-1 and TRBJ2-7, with D perhaps given as TRBD1 or TRBD2 (5 bases each). Germline CDR1 and CDR2: SQVTM and ANQGSEA. The germline V and J ends were trimmed by 3 bases and 0 bases, with 18 bases remaining between them. CDR3 length: 16 amino acids. The CDR3 sequence: CSVEGMGTVSSYEQYF. CDR3 in DNA: TGCAGCGTTGAGGGGATGGGGACGGTGAGCTCCTACGAGCAGTACTTC.

The chain is built from TRBV7-3 and TRBJ1-6; D unclear. Per germline, CDR1 SGHTA and CDR2 FQGTGA. The CDR3 is 15 residues long. V dropped 2 bases and J dropped 6 bases, with 11 bases sitting between them. CDR3 in DNA: TGTGCCAGCAGCTTAGCCGGGTGGGGTAATTCACCCCTCCACTTT. It translates to CASSLAGWGNSPLHF.

The chain carries TRBV6-4 and TRBJ2-7; weak D call: TRBD2 (6 bases). The V gene's germline CDR1 is MRHNA and CDR2 SNTAGT. The length of the CDR3 is 14 residues. Trimming stripped 3 bases from V and 2 bases from J, with 11 bases between. CDR3 sequence: CASSEWRGPYEQYF. CDR3 in DNA: TGTGCCAGCAGTGAGTGGAGGGGCCCCTACGAGCAGTACTTC.

This clonotype appeared a few times. This chain connects TRBV20-1 to TRBJ1-2; D perhaps matches TRBD1 (5 bases). The CDR3 extends over 16 amino acids. The V and J ends lost 5 bases and 8 bases respectively, with 27 bases between them. In germline, CDR1 is DFQATT, CDR2 SNEGSKA (reference sequence). CDR3 DNA sequence: TGCAGTGCTCCCGATAAAATAGGGACCGCTATGAGAGGCTACACCTTC. This encodes CSAPDKIGTAMRGYTF.